This T cell receptor beta chain was captured in a study of lymphopenia after photon versus proton radiotherapy. As to this clone: Its antigen is undetermined.

This CDR3 has 14 amino acids. CDR1 and CDR2 from the germline V gene are SGHTA and FQGNSA. Trimming cost V 1 base and J 5 bases, with 11 bases left between them. Study-wide results and caveats: Larger post-nadir TCR diversity loss correlated inversely with survival in deceased patients. Better survival with proton therapy was suggested as possible, not demonstrated. Post-nadir diversity loss with photons came from oligoclonal expansion, particularly CD8+ Temra cells.

The assay was immunoSEQ multiplex PCR, and TCRdb's table has in-frame clones only and misses some. This table holds about 8,300 clones, about 86% found once. Sequencing was performed on peripheral blood, taken from a patient treated with photon-based radiotherapy. This TCR derives from a man at least 80 years old with cholangiocarcinoma. The chain joins TRBV7-2 to TRBJ1-2; D gene unclear. CDR3 residues: CASSLDAVSYGYTF. In DNA form, the CDR3 reads TGTGCCAGCAGCTTAGATGCCGTGAGTTATGGCTACACCTTC.